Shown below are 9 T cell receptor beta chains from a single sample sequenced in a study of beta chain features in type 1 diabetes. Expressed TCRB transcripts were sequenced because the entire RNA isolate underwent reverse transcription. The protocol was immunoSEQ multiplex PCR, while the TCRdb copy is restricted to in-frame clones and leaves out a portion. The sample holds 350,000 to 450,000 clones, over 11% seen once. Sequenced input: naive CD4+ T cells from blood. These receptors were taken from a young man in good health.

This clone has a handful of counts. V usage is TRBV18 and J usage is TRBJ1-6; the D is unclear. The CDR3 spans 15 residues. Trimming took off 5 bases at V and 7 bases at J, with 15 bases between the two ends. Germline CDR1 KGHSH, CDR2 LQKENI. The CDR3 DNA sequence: TGTGCCAGCTCAGAAAGACCGTCCCTAAATTCACCCCTCCACTTT. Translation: CASSERPSLNSPLHF.

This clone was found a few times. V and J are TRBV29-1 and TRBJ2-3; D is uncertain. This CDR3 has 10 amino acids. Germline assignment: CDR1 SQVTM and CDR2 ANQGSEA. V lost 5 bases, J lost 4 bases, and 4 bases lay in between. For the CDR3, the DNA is TGCAGCGTTCTTCCAGATACGCAGTATTTT. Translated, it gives CSVLPDTQYF.

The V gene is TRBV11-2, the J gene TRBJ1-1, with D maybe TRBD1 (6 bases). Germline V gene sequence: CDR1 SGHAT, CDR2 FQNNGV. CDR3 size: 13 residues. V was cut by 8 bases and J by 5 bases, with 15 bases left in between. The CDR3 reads CASDKTGKTEAFF. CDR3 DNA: TGTGCCAGCGACAAAACAGGGAAAACTGAAGCTTTCTTT.

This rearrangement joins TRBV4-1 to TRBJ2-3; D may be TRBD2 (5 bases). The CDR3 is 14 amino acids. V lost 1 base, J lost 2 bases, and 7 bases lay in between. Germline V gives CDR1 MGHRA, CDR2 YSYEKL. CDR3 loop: CASSQAGITDTQYF. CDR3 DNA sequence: TGCGCCAGCAGCCAAGCGGGAATCACAGATACGCAGTATTTT.

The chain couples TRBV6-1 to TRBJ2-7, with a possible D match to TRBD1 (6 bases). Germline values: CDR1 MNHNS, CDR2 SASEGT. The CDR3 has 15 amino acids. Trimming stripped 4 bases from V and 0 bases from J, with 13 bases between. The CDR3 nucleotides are TGTGCCAGCAGTGTACAGGGTCCTAGCTCCTACGAGCAGTACTTC. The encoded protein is CASSVQGPSSYEQYF.

CDR3 in DNA: TGTGCCAGCAGCTTTTTGCGGAGCAATGAGCAGTTCTTC. It codes for CASSFLRSNEQFF. The chain employs TRBV7-2 and TRBJ2-1; D is undetermined. Germline values: CDR1 SGHTA, CDR2 FQGNSA. The CDR3 has 13 residues. Deletions cut 3 bases from V and 6 bases from J, with 9 bases between.

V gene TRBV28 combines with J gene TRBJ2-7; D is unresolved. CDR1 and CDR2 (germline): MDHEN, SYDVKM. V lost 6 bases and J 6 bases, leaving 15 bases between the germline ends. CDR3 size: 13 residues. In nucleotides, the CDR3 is TGTGCCAGCAGAGGAGTGATTAACGGCGAGCAGTACTTC. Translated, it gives CASRGVINGEQYF.

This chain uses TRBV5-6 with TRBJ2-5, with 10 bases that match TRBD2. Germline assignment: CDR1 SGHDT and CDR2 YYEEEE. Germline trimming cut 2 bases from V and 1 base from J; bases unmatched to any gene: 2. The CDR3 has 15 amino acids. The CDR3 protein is CASSFERGGQETQYF. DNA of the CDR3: TGTGCCAGCAGCTTCGAGCGGGGGGGCCAAGAGACCCAGTACTTC. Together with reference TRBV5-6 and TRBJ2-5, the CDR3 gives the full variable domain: DAGVTQSPTHLIKTRGQQVTLRCSPKSGHDTVSWYQQALGQGPQFIFQYYEEEERQRGNFPDRFSGHQFPNYSSELNVNALLLGDSALYLCASSFERGGQETQYFGPGTRLLVL.

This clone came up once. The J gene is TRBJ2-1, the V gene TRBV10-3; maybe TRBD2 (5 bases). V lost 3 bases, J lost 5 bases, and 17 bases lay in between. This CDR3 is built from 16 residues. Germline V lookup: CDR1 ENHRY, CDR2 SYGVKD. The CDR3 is CAISDSRGRPNNEQFF. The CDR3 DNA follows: TGTGCCATCAGTGACTCTCGGGGTAGACCTAACAATGAGCAGTTCTTC.